The 15 T cell receptor beta chains presented below share a single source sample, sequenced in a study of blood T cell repertoires in COVID-19. Some clones are missing from TCRdb's copy, which holds only in-frame ones; the method was immunoSEQ multiplex PCR. The sample lists around 270,000 clones, around 87% seen once, with about 2.5% in the top ten. The sample was peripheral blood. These receptors were obtained from a woman in her forties or fifties with acute or convalescent COVID-19.

The count of this clone is one. The rearrangement uses TRBV11-2 and TRBJ1-1, with 7 bases aligning to TRBD1. The CDR3 length is 16 residues. Germline loops: CDR1 SGHAT, CDR2 FQNNGV. V lost 6 bases, J lost 0 bases, and 10 bases stayed unmatched. The CDR3 nucleotides read TGTGCCAGCAGAGGATTGCAGGGGGATTTGAACACTGAAGCTTTCTTT. It yields the protein CASRGLQGDLNTEAFF.

The chain employs TRBV5-1 and TRBJ1-6; no definite D call. The CDR3 spans 14 residues. The germline CDR1 and CDR2 sequences are SGHRS and YFSETQ. V shed 4 bases and J shed 6 bases, with 11 bases lying between them. The CDR3 bases are TGCGCCAGCAGCCCTCCGTTGAGTAATTCACCCCTCCACTTT. This sequence encodes CASSPPLSNSPLHF.

The genes are TRBV28 and TRBJ2-3; TRBD2 aligns across 11 bases. Germline V gene sequence: CDR1 MDHEN, CDR2 SYDVKM. With 8 bases clipped from V and 1 base from J, the junction kept 5 bases outside the gene matches. CDR3 length: 15 residues. CDR3 sequence reads: CASQVAGGGTDTQYF. DNA of the CDR3: TGTGCCAGCCAAGTAGCGGGAGGGGGCACAGATACGCAGTATTTT.

This chain links TRBV6-2 or TRBV6-3 with TRBJ1-4, with D unresolved. The CDR3 consists of 13 residues. V lost 1 base and J lost 8, with 8 bases in between. Germline lookup yields CDR1 MNHEY and CDR2 SVGEGT. The DNA for the CDR3 is TGTGCCAGCAGTTACTTCCAAAGCGAAAAACTGTTTTTT. Its translation is CASSYFQSEKLFF.

This chain connects TRBV3-1 (or the pseudogene TRBV3-2) to TRBJ2-7; 8 bases match TRBD2. Per germline, CDR1 LGHDT and CDR2 YNNKEL (reference sequence). The CDR3 sequence is 16 residues long. Germline trimming cut 4 bases from V and 2 bases from J; bases unmatched to any gene: 10. CDR3 in DNA: TGTGCCAGCAGCCCTCGGGGTAGCGGGACCACCTACGAGCAGTACTTC. Its translation is CASSPRGSGTTYEQYF.

The chain uses TRBV10-3 and TRBJ2-7, with unresolved D. The germline V gene has CDR1 ENHRY and CDR2 SYGVKD. The CDR3 spans 14 residues. Trimming removed 6 bases at V and 3 bases at J, with 15 bases between. CDR3 residues: CAIRSLQQSYEQYF. For the CDR3, the DNA is TGTGCCATCAGATCCCTTCAACAGAGCTACGAGCAGTACTTC.

This clone occurred once. This sequence joins TRBV7-9 and TRBJ2-7; 9 nucleotides match TRBD1. The CDR3 length is 14 residues. V lost 4 bases to trimming and J lost 6 bases; unmatched junction nucleotides: 7. CDR1 and CDR2 (germline): SEHNR, FQNEAQ (reference sequence). As DNA, the CDR3 is TGTGCCAGCAGCTCCAGGACAGGGGTATCCGAGCAGTACTTC. Encoded protein: CASSSRTGVSEQYF.

V usage is TRBV5-6 and J usage is TRBJ2-1, with a possible D match to TRBD1 (6 bases). Deletions cut 3 bases from V and 4 bases from J, with 14 bases between. From germline, CDR1 is SGHDT and CDR2 YYEEEE. The CDR3 runs 15 residues. CDR3 amino acids: CASSWGRFAYNEQFF. CDR3 nucleotides: TGTGCCAGCAGCTGGGGGCGGTTTGCATACAATGAGCAGTTCTTC.

The J gene is TRBJ2-2, the V gene TRBV7-2; 11 bases match TRBD2. The germline CDR1 and CDR2 sequences are SGHTA and FQGNSA. Unmatched junction bases numbered 4, after V lost 6 bases and J lost 7 bases. The CDR3 runs 14 residues. The CDR3: CASRLAGAGGELFF. In DNA, the CDR3 is TGTGCCAGCAGACTAGCGGGAGCAGGCGGGGAGCTGTTTTTT.

This clone occurred once. The J gene is TRBJ1-2, the V gene TRBV24-1, with D perhaps matching TRBD1 (6 bases). The germline gives CDR1 KGHDR, CDR2 SFDVKD. The CDR3 totals 14 residues. The V end lost 6 bases, the J end lost 8 bases, and 18 bases lay between the germline ends. The DNA for the CDR3 is TGTGCCACCAGTAGCGGGGGGGCAGTAGGCGGCTACACCTTC. Translating it yields CATSSGGAVGGYTF.

The J gene is TRBJ2-1, the V gene TRBV5-4; 14 nucleotides line up with TRBD2. This CDR3 is 15 amino acids long. Trimming took 4 bases from V and 7 from J; bases not matched to a gene: 4. Germline CDR1 is SGHNT and CDR2 is YYREEE (reference sequence). CDR3 residues: CASSPGTSGRNEQFF. The CDR3, as DNA: TGTGCCAGCAGCCCCGGGACTAGCGGGAGAAATGAGCAGTTCTTC.

Here the CDR3 DNA reads TGTGCCACCAGTGACCCCAGACAGGGTTTCGCCACCGGGGAGCTGTTTTTT. The encoded protein is CATSDPRQGFATGELFF. The chain recombines TRBV24-1 with TRBJ2-2; TRBD1 aligns across 7 bases. With 4 bases clipped from V and 4 bases from J, the junction kept 11 bases outside the gene matches. Per the germline V gene, CDR1 is KGHDR and CDR2 is SFDVKD. This CDR3 region has 17 residues.

CDR3 nucleotide sequence: TGTGCCAGCAGGACTCAGGGGCTGTATGGCTACACCTTC. Its translation: CASRTQGLYGYTF. J is TRBJ1-2 and V is TRBV2; maybe TRBD1 (6 bases). The V and J ends lost 6 bases and 5 bases respectively, with 13 bases between them. This CDR3 has 13 residues. Germline values: CDR1 SNHLY, CDR2 FYNNEI.

V gene TRBV27 combines with J gene TRBJ2-5; TRBD2 matches at 11 bases. Germline CDR1 is MNHEY and CDR2 is SMNVEV (reference sequence). The CDR3 spans 16 residues. Losses at the gene ends were 7 bases for V and 3 bases for J; bases not matched to a gene: 10. CDR3 nucleotide sequence: TGTGCCAGCAAACCTATACTAGCGGGGGCTAAAGAGACCCAGTACTTC. It translates to CASKPILAGAKETQYF.

The CDR3 here is CASTSGVAGGTYNEQFF. Here the CDR3 DNA reads TGTGCCAGCACCTCTGGGGTCGCGGGAGGAACCTACAATGAGCAGTTCTTC. The chain combines TRBV5-4 with TRBJ2-1; TRBD2 agrees at 8 bases. There are 17 residues in the CDR3. V lost 6 bases and J lost 2; bases outside the gene matches: 13. Germline values: CDR1 SGHNT, CDR2 YYREEE (reference sequence).